This paragraph covers one TCR beta chain sequence. The germline gives CDR1 SGHRS, CDR2 YFSETQ. The CDR3 covers 14 residues. V was cut by 1 base and J by 5 bases, with 12 bases left in between. Per the authors' pipeline: Scientists estimated how many nucleated cells there were by amplifying reference gene primers. Clones were sequenced by immunoSEQ multiplex PCR, and TCRdb holds only the in-frame ones, with some missing. The V and J calls and clone size are taken from that table; D and trimming were inferred from the DNA. Here the sample spans about 310,000 clones, 80% to 90% being singletons. These data are taken from a study of blood T cell repertoires in COVID-19. About the study: Samples of COVID-19 (acute and convalescent) were obtained from the United States, Italy and Spain.

The rearrangement joins TRBV5-1 to TRBJ2-5, with TRBD1 as a possible D gene (6 bases). Sequencing used peripheral blood. This sequence originates from a man in his fifties with active or convalescent COVID-19. CDR3 sequence reads: CASSLLGGFETQYF. DNA of the CDR3: TGCGCCAGCAGCTTGCTAGGGGGATTCGAGACCCAGTACTTC. Filled out from reference TRBV5-1 and TRBJ2-5, the complete variable domain reads KAGVTQTPRYLIKTRGQQVTLSCSPISGHRSVSWYQQTPGQGLQFLFEYFSETQRNKGNFPGRFSGRQFSNSRSEMNVSTLELGDSALYLCASSLLGGFETQYFGPGTRLLVL.